This T cell receptor beta chain was retrieved from a study of T cell repertoires in cytomegalovirus infection. Study-wide context: Public TCR beta signatures were indicative of both CMV infection and a matching HLA type. Study results and limitations: The study found HLA-C-restricted CMV-specific TCR beta clonotypes dominating the ex vivo response. Summed frequency of public TCR beta families distinguished CMV carriers with the relevant HLA.

This clonotype was detected only a few times. The antigen is not known. Germline V gene lookup returns CDR1 LNHNV and CDR2 YYDKDF (reference sequence). The CDR3 spans 11 residues. With 3 bases removed from V and 9 bases from J, the gap between germline ends came to 6 bases. TCRdb ran MiXCR on the reads and lists one entry per CDR3 protein. Altogether some 600,000 distinct CDR3 sequences are present, roughly a quarter being singletons, with the ten largest covering roughly 8%. Material: CD8+ T cells from PBMCs. The chain links TRBV15 to TRBJ2-1; no firm D call. The receptor was derived from a human donor in good health (CMV status not recorded). Some clones in this sample may be carry-over from other donors' samples. The CDR3 is CATSRNGEQFF. The DNA for the CDR3 is TGTGCCACCAGCAGGAATGGTGAGCAGTTCTTC.